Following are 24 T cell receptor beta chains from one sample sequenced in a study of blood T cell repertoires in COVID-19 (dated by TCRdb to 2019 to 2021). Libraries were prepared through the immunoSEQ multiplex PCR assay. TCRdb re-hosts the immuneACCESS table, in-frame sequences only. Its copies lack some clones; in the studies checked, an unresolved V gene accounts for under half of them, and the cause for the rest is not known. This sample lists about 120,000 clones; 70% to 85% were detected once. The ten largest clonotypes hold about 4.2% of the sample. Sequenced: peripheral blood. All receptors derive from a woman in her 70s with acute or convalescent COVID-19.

The CDR3 protein is CASSLRGGTIYF. For the CDR3, the DNA is TGTGCCAGCAGTCTGAGGGGGGGCACCATATATTTT. The chain links TRBV6-5 to TRBJ1-3; perhaps TRBD1 as D (6 bases). CDR3 length: 12 residues. With 5 bases removed from V and 9 bases from J, the gap between germline ends came to 11 bases. Per germline, CDR1 MNHEY and CDR2 SVGAGI.

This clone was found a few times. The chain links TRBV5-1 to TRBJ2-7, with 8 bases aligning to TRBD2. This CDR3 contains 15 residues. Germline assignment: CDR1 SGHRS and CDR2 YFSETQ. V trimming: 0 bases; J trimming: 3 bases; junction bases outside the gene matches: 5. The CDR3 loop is CASSLGAGGHYEQYF. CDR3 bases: TGCGCCAGCAGCTTGGGCGCGGGGGGCCACTACGAGCAGTACTTC.

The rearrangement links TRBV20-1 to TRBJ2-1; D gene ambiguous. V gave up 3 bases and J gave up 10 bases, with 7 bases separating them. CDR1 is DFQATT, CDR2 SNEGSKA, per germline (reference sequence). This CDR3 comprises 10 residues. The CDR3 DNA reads TGCAGTGCTAGCGATGGCGAGCAGTTCTTC. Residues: CSASDGEQFF.

The DNA of the CDR3 is TGCGCCAGCAGCCGCCCCACAGCGGGGACTGAAAAACTGTTTTTT. Translation gives CASSRPTAGTEKLFF. The J gene is TRBJ1-4, the V gene TRBV4-1; possible D gene TRBD1, 5 bases. V lost 4 bases and J lost 7, with 16 bases in between. The CDR3 is made up of 15 amino acids. CDR1 MGHRA and CDR2 YSYEKL come from the germline V gene.

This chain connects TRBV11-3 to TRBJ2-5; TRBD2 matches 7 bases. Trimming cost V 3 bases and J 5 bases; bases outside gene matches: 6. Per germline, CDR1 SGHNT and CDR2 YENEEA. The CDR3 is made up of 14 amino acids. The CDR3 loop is CASSLSAGFETQYF. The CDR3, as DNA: TGTGCCAGCAGCTTGTCAGCGGGGTTTGAGACCCAGTACTTC.

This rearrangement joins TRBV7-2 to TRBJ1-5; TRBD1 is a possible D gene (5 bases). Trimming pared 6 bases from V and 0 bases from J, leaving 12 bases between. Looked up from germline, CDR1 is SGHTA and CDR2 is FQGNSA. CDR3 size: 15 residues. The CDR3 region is CASSSDSRSNQPQHF. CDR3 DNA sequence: TGTGCCAGCAGTTCCGACAGCCGTAGCAATCAGCCCCAGCATTTT.

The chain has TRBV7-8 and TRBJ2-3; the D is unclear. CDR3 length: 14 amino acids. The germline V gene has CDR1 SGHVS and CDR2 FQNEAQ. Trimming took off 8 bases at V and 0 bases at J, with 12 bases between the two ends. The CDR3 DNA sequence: TGTGCCAGCCGCAGGTTTACTAGCACAGATACGCAGTATTTT. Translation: CASRRFTSTDTQYF.

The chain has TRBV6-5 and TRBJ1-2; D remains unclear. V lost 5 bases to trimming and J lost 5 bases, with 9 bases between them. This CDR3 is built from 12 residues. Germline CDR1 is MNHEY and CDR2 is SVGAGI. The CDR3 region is CASSRDYYGYTF. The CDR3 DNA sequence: TGTGCCAGCAGTCGAGACTATTATGGCTACACCTTC.

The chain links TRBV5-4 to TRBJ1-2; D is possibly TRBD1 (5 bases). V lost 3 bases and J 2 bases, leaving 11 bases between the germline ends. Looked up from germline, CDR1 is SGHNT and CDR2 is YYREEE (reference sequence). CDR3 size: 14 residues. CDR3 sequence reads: CASSSSGVNYGYTF. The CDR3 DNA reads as TGTGCCAGCAGCTCTTCGGGGGTCAACTATGGCTACACCTTC.

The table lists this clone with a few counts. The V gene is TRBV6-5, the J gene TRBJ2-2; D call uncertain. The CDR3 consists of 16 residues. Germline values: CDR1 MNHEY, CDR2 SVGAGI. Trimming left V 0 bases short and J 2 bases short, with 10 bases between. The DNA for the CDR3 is TGTGCCAGCAGTTACTCGAGTGACATCAACACCGGGGAGCTGTTTTTT. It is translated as CASSYSSDINTGELFF.

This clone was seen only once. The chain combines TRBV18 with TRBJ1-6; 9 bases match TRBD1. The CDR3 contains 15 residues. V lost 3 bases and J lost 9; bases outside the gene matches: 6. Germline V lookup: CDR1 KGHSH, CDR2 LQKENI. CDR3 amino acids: CASSPGQGSGSPLHF. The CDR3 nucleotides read TGTGCCAGCTCACCGGGACAGGGTTCGGGTTCACCCCTCCACTTT.

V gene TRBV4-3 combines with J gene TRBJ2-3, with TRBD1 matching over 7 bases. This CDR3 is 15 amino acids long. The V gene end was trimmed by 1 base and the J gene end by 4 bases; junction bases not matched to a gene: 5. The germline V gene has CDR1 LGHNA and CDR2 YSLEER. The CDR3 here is CASSQGFQGADTQYF. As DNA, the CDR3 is TGCGCCAGCAGCCAAGGGTTCCAGGGGGCAGATACGCAGTATTTT.

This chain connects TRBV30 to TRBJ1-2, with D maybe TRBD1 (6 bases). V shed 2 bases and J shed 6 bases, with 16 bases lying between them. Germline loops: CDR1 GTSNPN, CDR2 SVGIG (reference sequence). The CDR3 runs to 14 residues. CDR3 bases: TGTGCCTGGAGTCAAAGAACAGGGTTGGATGGCTACACCTTC. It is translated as CAWSQRTGLDGYTF.

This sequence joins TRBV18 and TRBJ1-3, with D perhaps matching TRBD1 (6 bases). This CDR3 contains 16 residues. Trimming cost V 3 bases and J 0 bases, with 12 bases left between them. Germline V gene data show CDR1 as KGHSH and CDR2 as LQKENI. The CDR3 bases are TGTGCCAGCTCACCCGCCCGGGACAACTCTGGAAACACCATATATTTT. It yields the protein CASSPARDNSGNTIYF. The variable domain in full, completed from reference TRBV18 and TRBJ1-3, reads NAGVMQNPRHLVRRRGQEARLRCSPMKGHSHVYWYRQLPEEGLKFMVYLQKENIIDESGMPKERFSAEFPKEGPSILRIQQVVRGDSAAYFCASSPARDNSGNTIYFGEGSWLTVV.

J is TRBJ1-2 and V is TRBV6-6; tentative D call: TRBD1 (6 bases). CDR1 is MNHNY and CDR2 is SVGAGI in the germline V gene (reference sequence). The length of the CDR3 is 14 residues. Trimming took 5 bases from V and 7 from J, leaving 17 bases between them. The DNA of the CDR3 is TGTGCCAGCAGTACCGATCAGGGGACGCGTGGCTACACCTTC. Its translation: CASSTDQGTRGYTF.

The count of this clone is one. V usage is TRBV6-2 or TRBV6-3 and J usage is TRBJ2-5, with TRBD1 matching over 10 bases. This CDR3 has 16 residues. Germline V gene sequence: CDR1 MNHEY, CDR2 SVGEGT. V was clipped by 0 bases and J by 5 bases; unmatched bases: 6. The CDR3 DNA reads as TGTGCCAGCAGTTACTCGTGGGACAGGGGAGAGGAGACCCAGTACTTC. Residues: CASSYSWDRGEETQYF.

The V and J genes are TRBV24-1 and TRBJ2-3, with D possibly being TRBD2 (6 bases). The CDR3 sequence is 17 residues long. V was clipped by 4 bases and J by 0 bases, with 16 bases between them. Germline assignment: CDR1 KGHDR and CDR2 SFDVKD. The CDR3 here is CATSDRLGGPSTDTQYF. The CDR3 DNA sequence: TGTGCCACCAGTGACCGTCTCGGGGGACCTAGCACAGATACGCAGTATTTT.

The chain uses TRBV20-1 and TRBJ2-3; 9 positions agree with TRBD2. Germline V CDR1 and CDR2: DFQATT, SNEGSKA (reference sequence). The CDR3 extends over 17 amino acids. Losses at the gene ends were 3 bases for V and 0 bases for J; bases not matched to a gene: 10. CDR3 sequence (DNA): TGCAGTGCTAGTCGGCTAGCGGGGACTCATAGCACAGATACGCAGTATTTT. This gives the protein CSASRLAGTHSTDTQYF.

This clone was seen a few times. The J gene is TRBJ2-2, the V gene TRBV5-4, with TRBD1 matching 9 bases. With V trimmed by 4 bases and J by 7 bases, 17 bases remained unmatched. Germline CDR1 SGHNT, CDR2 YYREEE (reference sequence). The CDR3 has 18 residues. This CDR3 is CASSSARRDRALVGELFF. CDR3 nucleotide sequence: TGTGCCAGCAGCAGCGCGAGACGGGACAGGGCGTTAGTCGGGGAGCTGTTTTTT.

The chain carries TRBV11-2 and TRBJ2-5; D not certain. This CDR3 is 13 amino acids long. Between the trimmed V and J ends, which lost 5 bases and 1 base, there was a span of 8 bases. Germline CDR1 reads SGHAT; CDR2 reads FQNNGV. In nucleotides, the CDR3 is TGTGCCAGCAGCCGGCGGCTCCAAGAGACCCAGTACTTC. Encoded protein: CASSRRLQETQYF.

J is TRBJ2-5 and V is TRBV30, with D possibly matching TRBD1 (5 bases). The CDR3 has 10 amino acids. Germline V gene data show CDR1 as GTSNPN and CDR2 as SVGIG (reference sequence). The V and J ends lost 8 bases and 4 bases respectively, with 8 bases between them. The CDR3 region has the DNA TGTGCCGGCCAGGGAGAGACCCAGTACTTC. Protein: CAGQGETQYF.

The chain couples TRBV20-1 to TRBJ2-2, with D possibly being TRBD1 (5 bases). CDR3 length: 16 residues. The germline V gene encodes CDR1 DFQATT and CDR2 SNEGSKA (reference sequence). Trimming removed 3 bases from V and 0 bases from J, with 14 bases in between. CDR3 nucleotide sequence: TGCAGTGCTAGTACTGCGGACAATTCGAACACCGGGGAGCTGTTTTTT. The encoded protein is CSASTADNSNTGELFF.

The CDR3 region has the DNA TGTGCCAGCAGCCGCAGGACAGGGGGAACTGTTTACAATGAGCAGTTCTTC. It codes for CASSRRTGGTVYNEQFF. J is TRBJ2-1 and V is TRBV27; 10 bases fit TRBD1. This CDR3 has 17 amino acids. CDR1 and CDR2 (germline): MNHEY, SMNVEV (reference sequence). The trim removed 6 bases at V and 4 bases at J, leaving 12 bases unmatched.

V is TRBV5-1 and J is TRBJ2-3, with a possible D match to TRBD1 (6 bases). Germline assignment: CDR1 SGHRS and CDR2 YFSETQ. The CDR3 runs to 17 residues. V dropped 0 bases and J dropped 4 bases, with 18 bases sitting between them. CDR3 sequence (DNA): TGCGCCAGCAGCTTGGCCAGGCAGGGGTTTGCGGCAGATACGCAGTATTTT. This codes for CASSLARQGFAADTQYF.